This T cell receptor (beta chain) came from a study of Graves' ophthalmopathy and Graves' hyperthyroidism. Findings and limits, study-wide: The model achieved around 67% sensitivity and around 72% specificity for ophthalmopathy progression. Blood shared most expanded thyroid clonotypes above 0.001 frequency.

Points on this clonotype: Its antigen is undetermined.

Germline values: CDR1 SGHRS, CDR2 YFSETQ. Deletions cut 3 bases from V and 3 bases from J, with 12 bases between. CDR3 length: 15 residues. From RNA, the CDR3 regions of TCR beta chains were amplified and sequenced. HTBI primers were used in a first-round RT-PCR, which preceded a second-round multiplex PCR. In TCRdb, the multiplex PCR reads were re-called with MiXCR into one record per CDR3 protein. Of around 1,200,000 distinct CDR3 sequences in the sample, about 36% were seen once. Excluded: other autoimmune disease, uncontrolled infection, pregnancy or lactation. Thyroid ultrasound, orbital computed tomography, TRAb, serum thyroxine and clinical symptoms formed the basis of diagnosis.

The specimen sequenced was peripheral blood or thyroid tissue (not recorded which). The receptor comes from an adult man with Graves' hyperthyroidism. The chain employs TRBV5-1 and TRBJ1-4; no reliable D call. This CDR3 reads CASSSGRPPNEKLFF. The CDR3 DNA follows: TGCGCCAGCAGCTCCGGACGACCTCCTAATGAAAAACTGTTTTTT.